The sample holds a few counts of the clone carrying this TCR beta chain. The sample belongs to a study of T cells in Graves' hyperthyroidism and ophthalmopathy. CDR1 is WNHNN, CDR2 SYGVQD, per germline (reference sequence). Trimming stripped 3 bases from V and 0 bases from J, with 5 bases between. The CDR3 has 13 residues. RNA transcripts served as the template for amplifying TCR beta CDR3 regions. The HTBI primer set was used in a first-round RT-PCR of the TCR CDR3. One entry per CDR3 protein, called by TCRdb with MiXCR from the multiplex PCR reads. Among roughly 260,000 distinct CDR3 sequences listed, approximately 14% were seen once.

V is TRBV10-1 and J is TRBJ1-1; D call uncertain. The source is a woman aged 40 to 49 with Graves' hyperthyroidism that later progressed to Graves' ophthalmopathy. The sample was blood. Here the CDR3 reads CASSDTMNTEAFF. CDR3 sequence (DNA): TGCGCCAGCAGTGACACAATGAACACTGAAGCTTTCTTT.